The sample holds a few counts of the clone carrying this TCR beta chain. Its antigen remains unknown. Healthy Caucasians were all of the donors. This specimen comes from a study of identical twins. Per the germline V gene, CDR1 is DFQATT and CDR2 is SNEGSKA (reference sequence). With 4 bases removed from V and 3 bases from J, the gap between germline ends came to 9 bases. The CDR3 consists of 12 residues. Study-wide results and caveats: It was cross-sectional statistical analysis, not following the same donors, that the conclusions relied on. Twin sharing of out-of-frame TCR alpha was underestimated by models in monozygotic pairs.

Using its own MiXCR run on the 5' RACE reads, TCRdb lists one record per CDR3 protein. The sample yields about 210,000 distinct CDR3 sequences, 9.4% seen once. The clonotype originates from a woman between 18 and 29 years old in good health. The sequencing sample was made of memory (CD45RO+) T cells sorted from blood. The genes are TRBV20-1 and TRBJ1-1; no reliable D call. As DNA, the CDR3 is TGCAGTGCTACCCCCTCTGACACTGAAGCTTTCTTT. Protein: CSATPSDTEAFF.